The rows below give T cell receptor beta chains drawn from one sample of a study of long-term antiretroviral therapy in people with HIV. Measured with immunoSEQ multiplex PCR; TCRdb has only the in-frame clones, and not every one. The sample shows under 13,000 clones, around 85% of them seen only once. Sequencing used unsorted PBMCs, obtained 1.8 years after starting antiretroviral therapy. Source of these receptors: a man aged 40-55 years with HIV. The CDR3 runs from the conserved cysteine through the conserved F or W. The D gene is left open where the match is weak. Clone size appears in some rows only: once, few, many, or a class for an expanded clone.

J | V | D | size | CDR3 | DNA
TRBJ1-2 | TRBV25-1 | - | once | CASSEPGIAGSNYGYTF | TGTGCCAGCAGTGAACCCGGGATAGCGGGGTCTAACTATGGCTACACCTTC
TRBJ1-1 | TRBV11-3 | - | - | CASSLSGTNTEAFF | TGTGCCAGCAGCTTATCAGGGACGAACACTGAAGCTTTCTTT
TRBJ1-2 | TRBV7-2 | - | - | CASSPTGQSSYGYTF | TGTGCCAGCAGCCCGACAGGCCAAAGTAGCTATGGCTACACCTTC
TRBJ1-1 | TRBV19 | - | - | CASSTHPPFRTEAFF | TGTGCCAGTAGTACCCACCCTCCCTTTAGGACTGAAGCTTTCTTT
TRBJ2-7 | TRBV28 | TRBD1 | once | CASSPGQATYEQYF | TGTGCCAGCAGCCCGGGACAGGCGACCTACGAGCAGTACTTC
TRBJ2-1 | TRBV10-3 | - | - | CAISDKNSYNEQFF | TGTGCCATCAGTGATAAAAACTCCTACAATGAGCAGTTCTTC
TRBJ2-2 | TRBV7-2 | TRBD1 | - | CASSLTGANTGELFF | TGTGCCAGCAGCTTGACAGGGGCGAACACCGGGGAGCTGTTTTTT
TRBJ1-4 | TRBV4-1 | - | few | CASSQASSSNEKLFF | TGCGCCAGCAGCCAAGCCTCCAGTAGTAATGAAAAACTGTTTTTT
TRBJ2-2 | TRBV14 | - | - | CASSQLGGNTGELFF | TGTGCCAGCAGCCAACTAGGGGGGAACACCGGGGAGCTGTTTTTT
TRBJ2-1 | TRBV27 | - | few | CASSKGSNEQFF | TGTGCCAGCAGTAAGGGTTCTAATGAGCAGTTCTTC
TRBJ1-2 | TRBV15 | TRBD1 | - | CATSRDPQGAGYTF | TGTGCCACCAGCAGAGATCCACAGGGGGCTGGCTACACCTTC
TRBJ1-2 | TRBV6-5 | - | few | CASSPSRYGYTF | TGTGCCAGCAGCCCCTCCCGATATGGCTACACCTTC
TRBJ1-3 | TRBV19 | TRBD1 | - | CASSTGQGQPSGNTIYF | TGTGCCAGTAGTACCGGACAGGGGCAACCTTCTGGAAACACCATATATTTT
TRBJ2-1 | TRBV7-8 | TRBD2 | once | CASSKTSGFGNEQFF | TGTGCCAGCAGCAAAACTAGCGGGTTTGGGAATGAGCAGTTCTTC
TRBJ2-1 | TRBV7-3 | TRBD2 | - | CASSLAGGWNEQFF | TGTGCCAGCAGCTTAGCGGGAGGGTGGAATGAGCAGTTCTTC
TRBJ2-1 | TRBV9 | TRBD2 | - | CASSLLAGEGGEQFF | TGTGCCAGCAGCCTGTTAGCGGGAGAGGGGGGTGAGCAGTTCTTC